This T cell receptor (beta chain) emerged from a study of blood T cell repertoires in COVID-19. Under the authors' procedure: The authors estimated nucleated cell counts from reference gene primer amplification. The repertoire was sequenced with immunoSEQ multiplex PCR; TCRdb's copy has only in-frame clones and lacks some. V and J calls and clone size come straight from that table; D and trimming were deduced from the DNA. The data show over 150,000 clones, with less than 80% seen just once and under 20% held by the top ten. Trimming removed 6 bases from V and 4 bases from J; junction bases left unmatched: 6. CDR1 is SEHNR, CDR2 FQNEAQ, per germline (reference sequence). This CDR3 contains 15 residues. Participants spanned ages about 18 to 90 years and resided in about two dozen US areas. Clinical histories supplied by participants themselves formed the basis of cohort assignment.

The sample comprised PBMCs or T cells enriched from blood (not recorded which). The rearrangement links TRBV7-9 to TRBJ1-6, with 7 bases that match TRBD1. This clonotype was obtained from a woman in her 70s in a cohort exposed to, infected with or recovered from COVID-19 (not recorded which). CDR3 in amino acids: CASSPQGPYNSPLHF. The CDR3 region has the DNA TGTGCCAGCAGTCCACAGGGGCCTTATAATTCACCCCTCCACTTT.